The text below deals with one TCR beta chain. The data originate from a study of blood T cell repertoires in COVID-19. Looking at the study overall: Samples taken during acute and convalescent COVID-19 were collected in the United States, Italy and Spain. PBMCs, B-cell-depleted T cells, or T cells were the source of the cDNA or gDNA that made up the material.

Trimming left V 2 bases short and J 5 bases short, with 25 bases between. Germline V gene lookup returns CDR1 LGHNA and CDR2 YSLEER. This CDR3 has 19 residues. As processed by the authors: Amplification with reference gene primers provided the estimates of nucleated cell counts. Using immunoSEQ multiplex PCR, the repertoire was profiled, and TCRdb retains in-frame clones only, with some absent. Clonal size and the V and J genes are those of that table, whereas D and trimming came from the DNA. In the table there are 270,000 or so clones, approximately 81% of which are singletons. This sequence joins TRBV4-3 and TRBJ2-1; possible D gene TRBD2, 5 bases. The source material was peripheral blood. The sequence came from a woman in her late teens or twenties with acute or convalescent COVID-19. CDR3 bases: TGCGCCAGCAGCCAACCCTGGGGTAGCGCCCTACTTGACGACAATGAGCAGTTCTTC. It is translated as CASSQPWGSALLDDNEQFF.